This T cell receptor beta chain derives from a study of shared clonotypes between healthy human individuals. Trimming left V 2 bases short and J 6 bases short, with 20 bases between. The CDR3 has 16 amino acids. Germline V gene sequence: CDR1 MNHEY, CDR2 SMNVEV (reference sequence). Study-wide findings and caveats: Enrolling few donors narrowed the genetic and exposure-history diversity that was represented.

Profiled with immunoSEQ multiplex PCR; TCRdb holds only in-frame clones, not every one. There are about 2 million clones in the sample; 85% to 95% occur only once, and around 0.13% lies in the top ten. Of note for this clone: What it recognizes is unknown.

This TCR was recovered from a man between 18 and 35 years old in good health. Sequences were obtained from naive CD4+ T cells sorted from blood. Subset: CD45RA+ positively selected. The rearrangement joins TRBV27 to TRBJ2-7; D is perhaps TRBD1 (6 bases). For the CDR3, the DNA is TGTGCCAGCAGTTTAGGGGTGGCAGGGGTATCGGTCGAGCAGTACTTC. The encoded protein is CASSLGVAGVSVEQYF.